These 23 T cell receptor beta chains originate from one sample sequenced in a study of shared clonotypes between healthy human individuals. TCRdb keeps only in-frame clones here, not all; method: immunoSEQ multiplex PCR. Here the sample spans 2 million to 2.5 million clones, around 92% being singletons. The material sequenced was naive CD4+ T cells from PBMCs. Subset: CD45RA+ positively selected. These receptors originate from a young man in good health. Some clones in this sample may be carry-over from other donors' samples.

The chain recombines TRBV2 with TRBJ2-7, with D tentatively TRBD2 (6 bases). From germline, CDR1 is SNHLY and CDR2 FYNNEI. V was pared by 7 bases and J by 4 bases, with 11 bases between. The CDR3 extends over 12 amino acids. The CDR3 loop is CASKAEGYEQYF. In DNA, the CDR3 is TGTGCCAGCAAAGCGGAGGGGTACGAGCAGTACTTC.

The chain is built from TRBV27 and TRBJ2-6; TRBD1 aligns across 11 bases. Germline trimming cut 0 bases from V and 0 bases from J; bases unmatched to any gene: 13. The CDR3 has 22 residues. Germline assignment: CDR1 MNHEY and CDR2 SMNVEV (reference sequence). CDR3 DNA sequence: TGTGCCAGCAGTTTATCGATGGACAGGGGGCGCTTGCCCCCCTCTGGGGCCAACGTCCTGACTTTC. It translates to CASSLSMDRGRLPPSGANVLTF.

V usage is TRBV11-2 and J usage is TRBJ2-7; D possibly corresponds to TRBD2 (5 bases). Germline V gives CDR1 SGHAT, CDR2 FQNNGV. This CDR3 is built from 17 residues. Trimming pared 5 bases from V and 4 bases from J, leaving 24 bases between. Here the CDR3 DNA reads TGTGCCAGCAGCCTACCCTTTTGGCCTAGCCCCCTATACGAGCAGTACTTC. Translation gives CASSLPFWPSPLYEQYF.

This chain links TRBV19 with TRBJ2-2; 11 nucleotides match TRBD1. The CDR3 runs to 17 residues. CDR1 and CDR2 from the germline V gene are LNHDA and SQIVND (reference sequence). J lost 4 bases, V lost 5 bases, and 9 bases had no gene match. The CDR3, as DNA: TGTGCCAGTAGTCCAGGACAGGGGGCTTCCCCCACCGGGGAGCTGTTTTTT. Its protein is CASSPGQGASPTGELFF.

V is TRBV19 and J is TRBJ1-2; no clear D gene. The ends were cut back, 5 bases at V and 10 bases at J, with 11 bases in the middle. Per the germline V gene, CDR1 is LNHDA and CDR2 is SQIVND (reference sequence). The CDR3 spans 11 residues. The DNA of the CDR3 is TGTGCCAGTAGTGCGACACGCGACTACACCTTC. Amino acid sequence: CASSATRDYTF.

The chain is built from TRBV6-5 and TRBJ2-5, with D maybe TRBD1 (5 bases). This CDR3 has 11 residues. Trimming removed 5 bases from V and 8 bases from J, with 9 bases in between. Per the germline V gene, CDR1 is MNHEY and CDR2 is SVGAGI. CDR3 sequence reads: CASSGTGTQYF. DNA for the CDR3: TGTGCCAGCAGTGGAACAGGAACCCAGTACTTC.

The gene calls are TRBV11-1 and TRBJ2-1; D perhaps matches TRBD2 (6 bases). Germline values: CDR1 SGHAT, CDR2 FQDESV (reference sequence). The germline V and J ends were trimmed by 4 bases and 8 bases, with 18 bases remaining between them. This CDR3 region has 15 residues. CDR3 sequence: CASSSPGGVGYEQFF. The CDR3 nucleotides read TGTGCCAGCAGCTCCCCGGGCGGGGTTGGCTATGAGCAGTTCTTC.

V gene TRBV11-3 combines with J gene TRBJ2-2, with D hard to call. Germline assignment: CDR1 SGHNT and CDR2 YENEEA. The CDR3 is 16 residues long. V was cut by 4 bases and J by 3 bases, with 15 bases left in between. The CDR3 sequence: CASSSGGLVDTGELFF. As DNA, the CDR3 is TGTGCCAGCAGCTCTGGTGGGCTAGTGGACACCGGGGAGCTGTTTTTT.

V and J are TRBV7-6 and TRBJ2-1; D is perhaps TRBD2 (6 bases). The CDR3 is 15 residues long. The ends were cut back, 0 bases at V and 7 bases at J, with 13 bases in the middle. Germline V gene data show CDR1 as SGHVS and CDR2 as FNYEAQ. CDR3 sequence reads: CASSLAQEAGNEQFF. CDR3 bases: TGTGCCAGCAGCTTAGCACAGGAAGCGGGTAATGAGCAGTTCTTC.

The chain has TRBV6-1 and TRBJ1-5; 7 positions agree with TRBD1. CDR1 is MNHNS and CDR2 is SASEGT in the germline V gene. V was clipped by 4 bases and J by 1 base; unmatched bases: 1. This CDR3 has 14 residues. The CDR3 spells CASSAGQSNQPQHF. DNA of the CDR3: TGTGCCAGCAGTGCGGGACAGAGCAATCAGCCCCAGCATTTT.

The rearrangement joins TRBV5-1 to TRBJ2-2; 11 positions agree with TRBD2. This CDR3 comprises 16 residues. J lost 4 bases, V lost 1 base, and 3 bases had no gene match. From germline, CDR1 is SGHRS and CDR2 YFSETQ. The CDR3 region has the DNA TGCGCCAGCAGCTTGTTGACTAGCGGGACCACCGGGGAGCTGTTTTTT. This sequence encodes CASSLLTSGTTGELFF.

This chain connects TRBV6-6 to TRBJ1-4; tentative D call: TRBD1 (5 bases). With 7 bases removed from V and 2 bases from J, the gap between germline ends came to 17 bases. Germline V gene lookup returns CDR1 MNHNY and CDR2 SVGAGI (reference sequence). CDR3 size: 16 residues. The CDR3 reads CASTISPGGTNEKLFF. The CDR3 DNA is TGTGCCAGCACCATCTCACCCGGGGGGACTAATGAAAAACTGTTTTTT.

The J gene is TRBJ2-3, the V gene TRBV7-3; D unclear. The CDR3 is made up of 13 amino acids. The V gene's germline CDR1 is SGHTA and CDR2 FQGTGA. Trimming took 0 bases from V and 9 from J, leaving 10 bases between them. The chain's CDR3 is CASSLTIDSTQYF. The CDR3 DNA sequence: TGTGCCAGCAGCTTAACAATTGACTCCACGCAGTATTTT.

The genes are TRBV9 and TRBJ2-1; TRBD2 aligns across 8 bases. CDR3 length: 15 amino acids. Per germline, CDR1 SGDLS and CDR2 YYNGEE. V trimming: 3 bases; J trimming: 6 bases; junction bases outside the gene matches: 8. CDR3 nucleotide sequence: TGTGCCAGCAGCGCCGGACTAGCCCACCCCAATGAGCAGTTCTTC. The encoded protein is CASSAGLAHPNEQFF.

This sequence joins TRBV7-9 and TRBJ1-2; no reliable D call. The CDR3 extends over 14 amino acids. CDR1 is SEHNR, CDR2 FQNEAQ, per germline (reference sequence). Deletions cut 7 bases from V and 4 bases from J, with 16 bases between. This CDR3 reads CASNYHSLIYGYTF. CDR3 coding DNA: TGTGCCAGCAACTATCACTCCCTCATCTATGGCTACACCTTC.

V is TRBV2 and J is TRBJ1-6, with 8 bases lining up with TRBD1. The CDR3 consists of 14 residues. Per the germline V gene, CDR1 is SNHLY and CDR2 is FYNNEI. Germline trimming cut 6 bases from V and 7 bases from J; bases unmatched to any gene: 5. As DNA, the CDR3 is TGTGCCAGCAGGGTGGGACAGGCCAATTCACCCCTCCACTTT. It codes for CASRVGQANSPLHF.

This chain connects TRBV5-1 to TRBJ2-7, with D unclear. There are 13 residues in the CDR3. The V gene lost 0 bases and the J gene lost 3 bases, with 7 bases spanning the gap. The germline V gene encodes CDR1 SGHRS and CDR2 YFSETQ. CDR3 in amino acids: CASSLVGNYEQYF. The CDR3 DNA sequence: TGCGCCAGCAGCTTGGTAGGTAACTACGAGCAGTACTTC.

This rearrangement joins TRBV28 to TRBJ2-5; the match to TRBD2 covers 7 bases. This CDR3 has 16 residues. Germline CDR1 and CDR2: MDHEN and SYDVKM. V trimming: 5 bases; J trimming: 1 base; junction bases outside the gene matches: 10. DNA of the CDR3: TGTGCCAGCAGTCTAAGACTAGCCGTCGCCCAAGAGACCCAGTACTTC. Translation gives CASSLRLAVAQETQYF.

This rearrangement joins TRBV9 to TRBJ1-3; D might be TRBD1 (5 bases). In germline, CDR1 is SGDLS, CDR2 YYNGEE. The V gene lost 3 bases and the J gene lost 6 bases, with 10 bases spanning the gap. The CDR3 contains 13 residues. The CDR3 reads CASSGEGPNTIYF. The CDR3 nucleotides read TGTGCCAGCAGCGGAGAGGGGCCAAACACCATATATTTT.

This clone was counted between two and nine times. This chain joins TRBV15 and TRBJ1-5; no clear D. The CDR3 totals 13 residues. Germline loops: CDR1 LNHNV, CDR2 YYDKDF (reference sequence). Trimming removed 0 bases from V and 5 bases from J, with 5 bases in between. The CDR3 is CATSREGDQPQHF. CDR3 nucleotides: TGTGCCACCAGCAGAGAGGGAGATCAGCCCCAGCATTTT.

This clone was picked up one time. This chain uses TRBV30 with TRBJ2-2, with 9 bases aligning to TRBD1. Germline CDR1 reads GTSNPN; CDR2 reads SVGIG (reference sequence). This CDR3 region has 14 residues. V lost 3 bases, J lost 5 bases, and 4 bases stayed unmatched. Here the CDR3 reads CAWRGQGKTGELFF. The DNA for the CDR3 is TGTGCCTGGAGGGGACAGGGAAAAACCGGGGAGCTGTTTTTT.

The chain employs TRBV9 and TRBJ2-7; 7 bases agree with TRBD2. The J segment lost 3 bases and the V segment lost 0 bases, leaving 9 bases of the junction unmatched. This CDR3 has 16 amino acids. From germline, CDR1 is SGDLS and CDR2 YYNGEE. CDR3 sequence reads: CASSVASSGEYYEQYF. The CDR3 nucleotides are TGTGCCAGCAGCGTAGCGTCTAGCGGAGAGTACTACGAGCAGTACTTC.

Remarks on this clone: Other DNA sequences in the sample encode the same CDR3. The V gene is TRBV5-1, the J gene TRBJ1-3; maybe TRBD1 (6 bases). Trimming removed 0 bases from V and 3 bases from J, with 10 bases in between. The V gene's germline CDR1 is SGHRS and CDR2 YFSETQ. This CDR3 contains 15 residues. CDR3 DNA: TGCGCCAGCAGCTTGGTGGGGGCAGGTGGAAACACCATATATTTT. It specifies CASSLVGAGGNTIYF.